This TCR beta chain is from a study of T cell clonotyping in hematopoietic cell transplantation. General observations from the study: Recipient TCR diversity dropped after transplant; expanded clonotypes rose from day 30 to 180. Without cell sorting, CD4 versus CD8 contributions remain unresolved. Higher Inverse Simpson Index values in graft donor and pretransplant recipient predicted broader posttransplant TCR diversity.

Recipient blood drawn about 28 days pretransplant and days 30, 100, 180 after. Produced via immunoSEQ multiplex PCR; TCRdb's table is partial and in-frame only. The sample carries about 11,000 clones, just over 45% recorded once. With respect to this clone: Its antigen is undetermined.

The origin of this receptor is a male patient aged 50 or older who had an allogeneic stem cell transplant from an unrelated donor, so the T cells may come from the graft donor. Some clones in this sample may be carry-over from other donors' samples. The sample in question was PBMCs, obtained 30 days after allogeneic stem cell transplant.

DNA of the CDR3: TGTGCCAGCAGCGCCCGAACAGGGTATCCCTATGGCTACACCTTC. Its translation: CASSARTGYPYGYTF. The J gene is TRBJ1-2, the V gene TRBV9; possibly TRBD1 for D (6 bases). Germline lookup yields CDR1 SGDLS and CDR2 YYNGEE. V lost 3 bases, J lost 4 bases, and 16 bases lay in between. The CDR3 covers 15 residues.